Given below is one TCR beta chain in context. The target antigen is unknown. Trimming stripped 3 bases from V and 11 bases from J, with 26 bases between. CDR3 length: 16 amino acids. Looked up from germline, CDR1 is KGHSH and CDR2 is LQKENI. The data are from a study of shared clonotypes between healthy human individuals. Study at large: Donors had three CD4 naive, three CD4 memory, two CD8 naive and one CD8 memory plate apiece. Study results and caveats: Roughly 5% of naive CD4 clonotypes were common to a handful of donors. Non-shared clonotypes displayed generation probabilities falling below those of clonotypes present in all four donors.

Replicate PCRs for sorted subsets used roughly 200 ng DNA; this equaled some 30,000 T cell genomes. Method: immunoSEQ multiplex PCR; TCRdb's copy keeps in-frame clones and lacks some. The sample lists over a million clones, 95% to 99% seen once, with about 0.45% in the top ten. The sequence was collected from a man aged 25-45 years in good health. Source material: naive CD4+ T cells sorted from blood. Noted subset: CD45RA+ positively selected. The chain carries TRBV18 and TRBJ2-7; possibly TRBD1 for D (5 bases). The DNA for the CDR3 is TGTGCCAGCTCACCGTCAGTGACAGACGAAGGGCTCCTGAAGTACTTC. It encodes CASSPSVTDEGLLKYF.